Each of the 27 T cell receptor beta chains below was sequenced from the same sample in a study of T cell responses to AZD1222 COVID-19 vaccine. TCRdb keeps only in-frame clones here, not all; method: immunoSEQ multiplex PCR. The repertoire holds 180,000 or so clones, with approximately 92% as singletons. The starting material was peripheral blood, obtained on day 0 of AZD1222 vaccination. The source is an adult in good health.

The chain is built from TRBV18 and TRBJ1-2, with a weak D call TRBD1 (5 bases). The CDR3 spans 14 residues. Germline V gene data show CDR1 as KGHSH and CDR2 as LQKENI. V was clipped by 4 bases and J by 4 bases, with 13 bases between them. Written as DNA, the CDR3 is TGTGCCAGCTCACTAACATCGGGGCCCTATGGCTACACCTTC. Residues: CASSLTSGPYGYTF.

This chain links TRBV3-1 (or the pseudogene TRBV3-2) with TRBJ2-1; perhaps TRBD2 as D (6 bases). This CDR3 has 12 amino acids. The V end was cut by 6 bases, the J end by 12 bases, with 15 bases between. The germline gives CDR1 LGHDT, CDR2 YNNKEL (reference sequence). The CDR3 loop is CASRGDGGAQFF. The DNA of the CDR3 is TGTGCCAGCAGGGGGGATGGCGGGGCGCAGTTCTTC.

The genes are TRBV5-6 and TRBJ2-1, with a tentative D call TRBD2 (5 bases). Germline values: CDR1 SGHDT, CDR2 YYEEEE. V lost 4 bases and J 2 bases, leaving 10 bases between the germline ends. The CDR3 runs to 14 residues. The CDR3: CASSRAGAYNEQFF. CDR3 DNA: TGTGCCAGCAGCCGGGCCGGGGCCTACAATGAGCAGTTCTTC.

The chain combines TRBV18 with TRBJ1-1; possibly TRBD1 for D (5 bases). This CDR3 region has 12 residues. The germline CDR1 and CDR2 sequences are KGHSH and LQKENI. Trimming shortened V by 6 bases and J by 7 bases, and 12 bases separated the two germline ends. CDR3 protein: CASSSTASEAFF. The CDR3 DNA sequence: TGTGCCAGCTCGTCGACAGCTAGTGAAGCTTTCTTT.

The chain couples TRBV6-1 to TRBJ2-1; D gene uncertain. V dropped 3 bases and J dropped 1 base, with 10 bases sitting between them. Germline CDR1 reads MNHNS; CDR2 reads SASEGT. This CDR3 has 15 residues. Written as DNA, the CDR3 is TGTGCCAGCAGTGATCTAGTGGCTTCCTACAATGAGCAGTTCTTC. Protein: CASSDLVASYNEQFF.

The V call is TRBV19, the J call TRBJ1-1, with D maybe TRBD1 (5 bases). Germline V gene sequence: CDR1 LNHDA, CDR2 SQIVND (reference sequence). This CDR3 has 13 amino acids. V lost 9 bases and J 0 bases, leaving 11 bases between the germline ends. The CDR3 spells CARYRNMNTEAFF. DNA for the CDR3: TGTGCCAGATACAGGAACATGAACACTGAAGCTTTCTTT.

The table lists this clone with a few counts. The chain carries TRBV5-1 and TRBJ1-2, with 8 bases fitting TRBD1. Trimming removed 4 bases from V and 4 bases from J; junction bases left unmatched: 3. The CDR3 totals 13 residues. Germline loops: CDR1 SGHRS, CDR2 YFSETQ. CDR3 sequence (DNA): TGCGCCAGCAGCCCTGACAGGGGCTATGGCTACACCTTC. Residues: CASSPDRGYGYTF.

This chain links TRBV27 with TRBJ2-7; TRBD1 agrees at 7 bases. The CDR3 consists of 15 residues. Germline V lookup: CDR1 MNHEY, CDR2 SMNVEV (reference sequence). The ends lost 6 bases at V and 2 bases at J; junction bases unmatched: 10. The CDR3 sequence: CASRSRQGMPYEQYF. The CDR3 DNA follows: TGTGCCAGCAGATCCCGACAGGGCATGCCCTACGAGCAGTACTTC.

This chain connects TRBV5-8 to TRBJ2-7; a weak D match, TRBD1 (5 bases). The CDR3 has 14 residues. V dropped 2 bases and J dropped 0 bases, with 9 bases sitting between them. Germline loops: CDR1 SGHTS, CDR2 YDEGEE. CDR3 coding DNA: TGTGCCAGCAGCTTAGGGGATTACTCCTACGAGCAGTACTTC. Encoded protein: CASSLGDYSYEQYF.

A remark on this clone: The same CDR3 can be traced to other DNA sequences in this sample. The chain combines TRBV2 with TRBJ1-1; D uncertain. CDR1 is SNHLY, CDR2 FYNNEI, per germline. V was cut by 5 bases and J by 2 bases, with 3 bases left in between. The CDR3 runs 11 residues. The CDR3 sequence is CASSRNTEAFF. The CDR3 DNA is TGTGCCAGCAGTAGAAACACTGAAGCTTTCTTT. Combining the CDR3 with reference TRBV2 and TRBJ1-1 gives the whole variable domain EPEVTQTPSHQVTQMGQEVILRCVPISNHLYFYWYRQILGQKVEFLVSFYNNEISEKSEIFDDQFSVERPDGSNFTLKIRSTKLEDSAMYFCASSRNTEAFFGQGTRLTVV.

The rearrangement uses TRBV11-2 and TRBJ2-2, with D tentatively TRBD2 (7 bases). This CDR3 is 16 amino acids long. V was cut by 4 bases and J by 0 bases, with 12 bases left in between. Germline V lookup: CDR1 SGHAT, CDR2 FQNNGV. CDR3 region: CASSYLGGANTGELFF. The CDR3 bases are TGTGCCAGCAGCTACCTAGGGGGGGCGAACACCGGGGAGCTGTTTTTT.

The chain combines TRBV9 with TRBJ2-1; TRBD2 aligns across 10 bases. Germline CDR1 SGDLS, CDR2 YYNGEE. Unmatched junction bases numbered 7, after V lost 6 bases and J lost 4 bases. The CDR3 runs to 15 residues. The CDR3 nucleotides read TGTGCCAGCACCCTACTAGCGGGGCAATACAATGAGCAGTTCTTC. As protein: CASTLLAGQYNEQFF.

The chain is built from TRBV10-3 and TRBJ1-2, with D tentatively TRBD1 (5 bases). V shed 3 bases and J shed 3 bases, with 8 bases lying between them. Germline V CDR1 and CDR2: ENHRY, SYGVKD. The CDR3 sequence is 13 residues long. As DNA, the CDR3 is TGTGCCATCAGTGAACGGGGCGACTATGGCTACACCTTC. Protein product: CAISERGDYGYTF.

The chain combines TRBV24-1 with TRBJ2-1; no clear D. V was shortened by 9 bases and J by 6 bases, with 20 bases between the two germline ends. Germline assignment: CDR1 KGHDR and CDR2 SFDVKD. The CDR3 runs 15 residues. CDR3 nucleotide sequence: TGTGCCACCTCCCCATTGGGGTCCAACACCAATGAGCAGTTCTTC. It is translated as CATSPLGSNTNEQFF.

The chain uses TRBV2 and TRBJ1-1, with unresolved D. The V end lost 8 bases, the J end lost 5 bases, and 15 bases lay between the germline ends. From germline, CDR1 is SNHLY and CDR2 FYNNEI. The CDR3 covers 13 residues. The CDR3 DNA reads TGTGCCAGCTCCCGACGTTTCAAAACTGAAGCTTTCTTT. Amino acids: CASSRRFKTEAFF.

The chain carries TRBV28 and TRBJ1-5; the D is unclear. The CDR3 spans 16 residues. Germline loops: CDR1 MDHEN, CDR2 SYDVKM. The germline V and J ends were trimmed by 2 bases and 1 base, with 12 bases remaining between them. CDR3 protein: CASSLPRVLSNQPQHF. For the CDR3, the DNA is TGTGCCAGCAGTTTACCGAGGGTATTGAGCAATCAGCCCCAGCATTTT.

V is TRBV18 and J is TRBJ1-1; D not resolved. There are 13 residues in the CDR3. Germline CDR1 is KGHSH and CDR2 is LQKENI. The ends were cut back, 3 bases at V and 4 bases at J, with 9 bases in the middle. CDR3 amino acids: CASSPPGGTEAFF. The CDR3 nucleotides are TGTGCCAGCTCACCGCCCGGTGGCACTGAAGCTTTCTTT.

This clone has just a few counts. The V and J genes are TRBV24-1 and TRBJ2-5; D is unclear. The CDR3 spans 14 residues. V shed 3 bases and J shed 5 bases, with 12 bases lying between them. Germline-derived CDR1 and CDR2 are KGHDR and SFDVKD. The CDR3 here is CATSDNPGWETQYF. Here the CDR3 DNA reads TGTGCCACCAGTGATAACCCTGGATGGGAGACCCAGTACTTC.

The chain has TRBV5-1 and TRBJ2-1, with 11 bases matching TRBD2. This CDR3 contains 16 residues. The germline CDR1 and CDR2 sequences are SGHRS and YFSETQ. V trimming: 0 bases; J trimming: 6 bases; junction bases outside the gene matches: 5. CDR3 DNA: TGCGCCAGCAGCTTGGATCTAGCGGGAGGAGGCAATGAGCAGTTCTTC. This translates into CASSLDLAGGGNEQFF.

The chain combines TRBV6-5 with TRBJ1-2; TRBD1 is a possible D gene (6 bases). Germline V gene sequence: CDR1 MNHEY, CDR2 SVGAGI. Trimming took 2 bases from V and 8 from J, leaving 18 bases between them. The CDR3 has 15 residues. DNA for the CDR3: TGTGCCAGCAGTTACGGTCCGGGGGGCGAAGTGGGCTACACCTTC. It yields the protein CASSYGPGGEVGYTF.

The chain joins TRBV25-1 to TRBJ2-2; 9 nucleotides match TRBD1. Per the germline V gene, CDR1 is MGHDK and CDR2 is SYGVNS. The CDR3 covers 14 residues. After removal of 7 bases from V and 5 bases from J, the junction contained 5 bases not matched to a gene. CDR3 residues: CASIATGGTGELFF. The CDR3 coding sequence is TGTGCCAGCATAGCGACAGGGGGGACCGGGGAGCTGTTTTTT.

V and J are TRBV7-8 and TRBJ2-7; 9 positions agree with TRBD2. The CDR3 covers 15 residues. V trimming: 1 base; J trimming: 7 bases; junction bases outside the gene matches: 8. The V gene's germline CDR1 is SGHVS and CDR2 FQNEAQ. For the CDR3, the DNA is TGTGCCAGCAGCTTAGGAGGGCTAGCGGGGCTGGAGCAGTACTTC. It is translated as CASSLGGLAGLEQYF.

This chain links TRBV19 with TRBJ1-6; TRBD1 is a possible D gene (5 bases). The CDR3 runs 12 residues. The V gene lost 3 bases and the J gene lost 11 bases, with 8 bases spanning the gap. Per the germline V gene, CDR1 is LNHDA and CDR2 is SQIVND (reference sequence). The CDR3 loop is CASSIGGAPLHF. The CDR3 DNA follows: TGTGCCAGTAGTATTGGGGGAGCACCCCTCCACTTT. The entire variable domain, with the rest obtained from reference TRBV19 and TRBJ1-6, is as follows: DGGITQSPKYLFRKEGQNVTLSCEQNLNHDAMYWYRQDPGQGLRLIYYSQIVNDFQKGDIAEGYSVSREKKESFPLTVTSAQKNPTAFYLCASSIGGAPLHFGNGTRLTVT.

The gene calls are TRBV18 and TRBJ1-1; TRBD1 matches at 7 bases. The CDR3 covers 16 residues. Germline V lookup: CDR1 KGHSH, CDR2 LQKENI. The V segment lost 3 bases and the J segment 4 bases; nucleotides outside the gene matches: 11. The CDR3 spells CASSPSTGEWGTEAFF. For the CDR3, the DNA is TGTGCCAGCTCACCGTCCACAGGGGAGTGGGGCACTGAAGCTTTCTTT. Supplemented by reference TRBV18 and TRBJ1-1, the full variable domain reads NAGVMQNPRHLVRRRGQEARLRCSPMKGHSHVYWYRQLPEEGLKFMVYLQKENIIDESGMPKERFSAEFPKEGPSILRIQQVVRGDSAAYFCASSPSTGEWGTEAFFGQGTRLTVV.

V is TRBV10-2 and J is TRBJ1-1, with D unresolved. The V end lost 4 bases, the J end lost 0 bases, and 9 bases lay between the germline ends. The CDR3 is made up of 14 amino acids. Germline V gene data show CDR1 as WSHSY and CDR2 as SAAADI. The CDR3 sequence: CASSVIGLNTEAFF. The CDR3 nucleotides read TGCGCCAGCAGTGTCATAGGGCTGAACACTGAAGCTTTCTTT.

This chain connects TRBV19 to TRBJ2-1; 15 bases are a match to TRBD2. J gave up 0 bases and V 5 bases, and 8 bases lay outside the gene matches. Germline V lookup: CDR1 LNHDA, CDR2 SQIVND (reference sequence). The length of the CDR3 is 19 residues. CDR3 nucleotides: TGTGCCAGTAGTTACGGGACTAGCGGGAGGCCAAGCTCCTACAATGAGCAGTTCTTC. This encodes CASSYGTSGRPSSYNEQFF. The full variable domain, with the rest looked up from reference TRBV19 and TRBJ2-1, is DGGITQSPKYLFRKEGQNVTLSCEQNLNHDAMYWYRQDPGQGLRLIYYSQIVNDFQKGDIAEGYSVSREKKESFPLTVTSAQKNPTAFYLCASSYGTSGRPSSYNEQFFGPGTRLTVL.

The rearrangement joins TRBV30 to TRBJ2-3; D is perhaps TRBD2 (6 bases). V was clipped by 5 bases and J by 6 bases, with 27 bases between them. This CDR3 has 17 amino acids. Germline assignment: CDR1 GTSNPN and CDR2 SVGIG (reference sequence). CDR3 protein: CAWGTLFGPTLADTQYF. CDR3 bases: TGTGCCTGGGGGACTTTATTCGGGCCGACGCTCGCGGATACGCAGTATTTT.